This T cell receptor (beta chain) derives from a study of OX40 agonist ivuxolimab in advanced cancers. The data were produced by immunoSEQ multiplex PCR, yet TCRdb's version contains in-frame clones alone and is incomplete. The sample includes fewer than 85,000 clones, more than 85% of them seen just once. Germline V gene data show CDR1 as LGHNA and CDR2 as YNFKEQ. The CDR3 has 16 residues. V was shortened by 1 base and J by 1 base, with 13 bases between the two germline ends. The sequencing used CD4+ or CD8+ T cells sorted from blood, collected in a trial of the OX40 agonist ivuxolimab. The source is an adult with an advanced solid tumor such as melanoma, head and neck, liver or kidney cancer. The V and J genes are TRBV4-2 and TRBJ1-1; the D gene is possibly TRBD1 (6 bases). DNA of the CDR3: TGTGCCAGCAGCCAAGCGTCAGGGGCGGGGAACACTGAAGCTTTCTTT. Its translation: CASSQASGAGNTEAFF.